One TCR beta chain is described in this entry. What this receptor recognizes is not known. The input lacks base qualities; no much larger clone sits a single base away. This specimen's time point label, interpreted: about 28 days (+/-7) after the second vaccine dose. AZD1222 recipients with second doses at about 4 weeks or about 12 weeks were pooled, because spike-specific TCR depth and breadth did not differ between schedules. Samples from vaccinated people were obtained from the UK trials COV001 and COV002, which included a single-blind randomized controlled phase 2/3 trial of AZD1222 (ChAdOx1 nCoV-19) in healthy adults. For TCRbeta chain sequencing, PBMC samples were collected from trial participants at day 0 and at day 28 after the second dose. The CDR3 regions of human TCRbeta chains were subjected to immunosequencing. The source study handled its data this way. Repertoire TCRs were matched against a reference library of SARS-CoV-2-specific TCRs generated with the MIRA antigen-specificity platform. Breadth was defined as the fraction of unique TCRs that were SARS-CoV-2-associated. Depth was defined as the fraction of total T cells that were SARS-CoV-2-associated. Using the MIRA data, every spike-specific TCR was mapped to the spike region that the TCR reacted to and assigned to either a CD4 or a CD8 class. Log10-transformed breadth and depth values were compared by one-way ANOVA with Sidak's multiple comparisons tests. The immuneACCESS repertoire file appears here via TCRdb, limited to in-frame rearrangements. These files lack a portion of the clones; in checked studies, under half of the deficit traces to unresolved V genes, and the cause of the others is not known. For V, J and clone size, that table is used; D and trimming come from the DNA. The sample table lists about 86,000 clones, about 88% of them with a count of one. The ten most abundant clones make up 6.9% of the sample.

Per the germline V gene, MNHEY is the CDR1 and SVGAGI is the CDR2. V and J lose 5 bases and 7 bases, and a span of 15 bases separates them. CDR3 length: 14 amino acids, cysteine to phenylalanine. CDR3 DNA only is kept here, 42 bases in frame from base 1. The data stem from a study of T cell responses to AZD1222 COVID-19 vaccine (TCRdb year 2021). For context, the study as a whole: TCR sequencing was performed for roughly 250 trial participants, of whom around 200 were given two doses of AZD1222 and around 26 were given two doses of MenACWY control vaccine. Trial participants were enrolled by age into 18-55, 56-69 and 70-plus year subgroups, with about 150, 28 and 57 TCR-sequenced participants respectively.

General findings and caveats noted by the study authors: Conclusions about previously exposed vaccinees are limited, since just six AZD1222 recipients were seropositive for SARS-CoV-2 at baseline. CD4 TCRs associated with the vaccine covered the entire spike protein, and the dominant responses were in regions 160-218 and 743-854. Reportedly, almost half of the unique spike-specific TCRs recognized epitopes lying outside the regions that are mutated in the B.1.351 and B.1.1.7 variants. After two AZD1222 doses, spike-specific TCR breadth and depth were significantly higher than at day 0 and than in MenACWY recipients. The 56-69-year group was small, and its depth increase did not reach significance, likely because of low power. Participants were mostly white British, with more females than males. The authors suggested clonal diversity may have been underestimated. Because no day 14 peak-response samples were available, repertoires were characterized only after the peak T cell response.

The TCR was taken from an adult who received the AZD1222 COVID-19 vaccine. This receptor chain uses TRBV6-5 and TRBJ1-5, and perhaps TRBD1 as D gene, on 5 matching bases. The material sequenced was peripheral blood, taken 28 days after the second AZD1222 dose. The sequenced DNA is TGTGCCAGCAGTAGTGGTAGGGGATTCCAGCCCCAGCATTTT. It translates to CASSSGRGFQPQHF.